These 15 T cell receptor beta chains came from one sample sequenced in a study of blood T cell repertoires in COVID-19. Measured with immunoSEQ multiplex PCR; TCRdb has only the in-frame clones, and not every one. The data hold roughly 200,000 clones, with 80% observed a single time. Sequencing input: peripheral blood. The receptor set was obtained from a woman aged 70-85 years with acute or convalescent COVID-19.

J is TRBJ2-2 and V is TRBV19, with TRBD1 identical over 8 bases. The CDR3 is 15 amino acids. Germline lookup yields CDR1 LNHDA and CDR2 SQIVND (reference sequence). With 4 bases clipped from V and 5 bases from J, the junction kept 6 bases outside the gene matches. In DNA, the CDR3 is TGTGCCAGTAGTACAGACCACAGGGGGACCGGGGAGCTGTTTTTT. This codes for CASSTDHRGTGELFF. Full variable domain (missing parts from reference TRBV19 and TRBJ2-2): DGGITQSPKYLFRKEGQNVTLSCEQNLNHDAMYWYRQDPGQGLRLIYYSQIVNDFQKGDIAEGYSVSREKKESFPLTVTSAQKNPTAFYLCASSTDHRGTGELFFGEGSRLTVL.

The chain links TRBV9 to TRBJ1-2; 10 bases fit TRBD1. The CDR3 spans 15 residues. The germline CDR1 and CDR2 sequences are SGDLS and YYNGEE. V dropped 0 bases and J dropped 5; count of bases not matched to a gene: 4. The CDR3 loop is CASSVVSGQGYGYTF. The CDR3 nucleotides read TGTGCCAGCAGCGTAGTTTCGGGACAGGGGTATGGCTACACCTTC.

This clone was detected only a few times. The genes are TRBV5-8 and TRBJ1-5; 7 nucleotides agree with TRBD1. J gave up 2 bases and V 7 bases, and 12 bases lay outside the gene matches. From germline, CDR1 is SGHTS and CDR2 YDEGEE. This CDR3 comprises 16 residues. As DNA, the CDR3 is TGTGCCAGCTCCGGACAGGCCGGAATGGGCAATCAGCCCCAGCATTTT. Residues: CASSGQAGMGNQPQHF. Full variable domain (rest looked up from reference TRBV5-8 and TRBJ1-5): EAGVTQSPTHLIKTRGQQATLRCSPISGHTSVYWYQQALGLGLQFLLWYDEGEERNRGNFPPRFSGRQFPNYSSELNVNALELEDSALYLCASSGQAGMGNQPQHFGDGTRLSIL.

The chain uses TRBV3-1 (or the pseudogene TRBV3-2) and TRBJ2-2; 11 nucleotides match TRBD2. CDR3 length equals 16 residues. The V segment lost 4 bases and the J segment 5 bases; nucleotides outside the gene matches: 6. Looked up from germline, CDR1 is LGHDT and CDR2 is YNNKEL (reference sequence). The chain's CDR3 is CASSLGGTSGTGELFF. The DNA for the CDR3 is TGTGCCAGCAGCCTTGGCGGGACTAGCGGTACCGGGGAGCTGTTTTTT.

This chain connects TRBV27 to TRBJ1-1; tentatively, D is TRBD1 (6 bases). V lost 6 bases, J lost 4 bases, and 12 bases lay in between. The length of the CDR3 is 13 residues. CDR1 and CDR2 (germline): MNHEY, SMNVEV (reference sequence). This chain's CDR3 is CASRRGGGTEAFF. The CDR3, as DNA: TGTGCCAGCAGAAGAGGGGGTGGCACTGAAGCTTTCTTT.

This clone was detected a few times. The chain uses TRBV18 and TRBJ2-1; 13 bases are shared with TRBD2. CDR1 KGHSH and CDR2 LQKENI come from the germline V gene. CDR3 length: 15 residues. J gave up 8 bases and V 5 bases, and 6 bases lay outside the gene matches. The CDR3 loop reads CASSITSGRADEQFF. The CDR3 DNA sequence: TGTGCCAGCTCAATCACTAGCGGGAGGGCCGATGAGCAGTTCTTC. The full variable domain, completed using reference TRBV18 and TRBJ2-1, is NAGVMQNPRHLVRRRGQEARLRCSPMKGHSHVYWYRQLPEEGLKFMVYLQKENIIDESGMPKERFSAEFPKEGPSILRIQQVVRGDSAAYFCASSITSGRADEQFFGPGTRLTVL.

The J gene is TRBJ2-1, the V gene TRBV7-2; 11 bases are a match to TRBD2. CDR3 length: 16 amino acids. V gave up 4 bases and J gave up 6 bases; unmatched junction bases: 8. Germline lookup yields CDR1 SGHTA and CDR2 FQGNSA. The CDR3, as DNA: TGTGCCAGCAGCTCTCCGGGACTAGCGGCCACCAATGAGCAGTTCTTC. This translates into CASSSPGLAATNEQFF.

The chain's CDR3 is CASSVLGQGNPSGYTF. DNA of the CDR3: TGTGCCAGCAGCGTATTGGGACAGGGAAACCCTTCCGGCTACACCTTC. The V and J genes are TRBV5-6 and TRBJ1-2; TRBD1 aligns across 9 bases. This CDR3 spans 16 amino acids. Losses at the gene ends were 4 bases for V and 8 bases for J; bases not matched to a gene: 15. Germline-derived CDR1 and CDR2 are SGHDT and YYEEEE.

The V gene is TRBV27, the J gene TRBJ2-1, with D perhaps matching TRBD2 (5 bases). Trimming took 2 bases from V and 6 from J, leaving 17 bases between them. Germline V lookup: CDR1 MNHEY, CDR2 SMNVEV (reference sequence). This CDR3 is built from 16 residues. In DNA, the CDR3 is TGTGCCAGCAGTTTACGTGGGGAGTTGGGAACCAATGAGCAGTTCTTC. Translation gives CASSLRGELGTNEQFF.

This clone has just a few counts. The chain uses TRBV3-1 (or the pseudogene TRBV3-2) and TRBJ2-5, with 9 positions matching TRBD2. CDR1 and CDR2 from the germline V gene are LGHDT and YNNKEL (reference sequence). The CDR3 spans 15 residues. The ends lost 1 base at V and 7 bases at J; junction bases unmatched: 7. For the CDR3, the DNA is TGTGCCAGCAGCCAAGCACGCGGGAGGGGGGGGACCCAGTACTTC. Encoded protein: CASSQARGRGGTQYF.

The chain recombines TRBV10-3 with TRBJ1-2, with D tentatively TRBD1 (6 bases). Trimming took 0 bases from V and 3 from J, leaving 11 bases between them. The length of the CDR3 is 15 residues. Germline CDR1 is ENHRY and CDR2 is SYGVKD. The CDR3 protein is CAISESRGGHYGYTF. As DNA, the CDR3 is TGTGCCATCAGTGAGTCGCGGGGGGGGCACTATGGCTACACCTTC.

The J gene is TRBJ1-2, the V gene TRBV20-1; the match to TRBD1 covers 7 bases. The V segment lost 3 bases and the J segment 5 bases; nucleotides outside the gene matches: 6. Germline V gene sequence: CDR1 DFQATT, CDR2 SNEGSKA (reference sequence). The CDR3 is 13 amino acids. In nucleotides, the CDR3 is TGCAGTGCTAGTACCGGGACAGTATATGGCTACACCTTC. Translation: CSASTGTVYGYTF.

V and J are TRBV10-3 and TRBJ1-4; D ambiguous. The CDR3 has 12 residues. The V end was cut by 11 bases, the J end by 5 bases, with 12 bases between. CDR1 ENHRY and CDR2 SYGVKD come from the germline V gene. The CDR3 DNA reads as TGTGCCGCGGCCAGTGTAAATGAAAAACTGTTTTTT. Amino acid sequence: CAAASVNEKLFF.

The rearrangement links TRBV14 to TRBJ1-6; TRBD1 might be the D (5 bases). V dropped 1 base and J dropped 8 bases, with 9 bases sitting between them. The length of the CDR3 is 14 residues. Germline loops: CDR1 SGHDN, CDR2 FVKESK. The CDR3 loop is CASSQVAGYSPLHF. The CDR3 DNA is TGTGCCAGCAGCCAAGTAGCAGGGTATTCACCCCTCCACTTT.

The genes are TRBV28 and TRBJ1-4; TRBD1 matches 7 bases. V lost 6 bases and J lost 6; bases outside the gene matches: 7. The CDR3 loop spans 14 amino acids. Germline V lookup: CDR1 MDHEN, CDR2 SYDVKM. As DNA, the CDR3 is TGTGCCAGCAGGACACAGGGGTTTGATGAAAAACTGTTTTTT. Its protein is CASRTQGFDEKLFF.